In its sample, the clone carrying this T cell receptor beta chain was seen a few times. No antigen is known for it. This sample was taken from a study of T cells in Graves' hyperthyroidism and ophthalmopathy. Used for diagnoses were clinical symptoms, serum thyroxine and TRAb, thyroid ultrasound and orbital computed tomography. The PBMCs were sourced from fresh peripheral blood (about 9.7 ml). Study-level findings and limits: Ophthalmopathy got predicted by the model a median approximately 6.4 months before its onset.

J was trimmed by 7 bases and V by 5 bases; bases with no gene match: 8. CDR3 length equals 14 residues. The germline V gene has CDR1 SEHNR and CDR2 FQNEAQ (reference sequence). TCR beta CDR3 region amplification was performed from RNA transcripts. HTBI primers were employed in a first-round RT-PCR of the TCR CDR3. TCRdb reanalysed the multiplex PCR reads using MiXCR and keeps one entry per CDR3 protein. Seen here are more than 500,000 distinct CDR3 sequences, 13% to 15% observed once, and the top ten hold approximately 14%. The J gene is TRBJ1-2, the V gene TRBV7-9, with TRBD1 identical over 9 bases. The sample taken for sequencing was blood. The source of this sequence is a woman aged 35 to 49 with Graves' hyperthyroidism. The CDR3 DNA sequence: TGTGCCAGCAGCACTGGGACAGGGTGGGTTGGCTACACCTTC. Translation gives CASSTGTGWVGYTF.